The next 20 T cell receptor beta chains were all read from a single sample in a study of blood T cell repertoires in COVID-19. Here immunoSEQ multiplex PCR was the method, and the copy in TCRdb shows in-frame clones only, minus some. Of about 250,000 clones in the sample, approximately 79% were seen once. Specimen: peripheral blood. These receptors all stem from a woman in her thirties or forties with active or convalescent COVID-19.

This clone was seen a single time. The chain carries TRBV3-1 (or the pseudogene TRBV3-2) and TRBJ2-5; the match to TRBD2 covers 9 bases. CDR1 is LGHDT, CDR2 YNNKEL, per germline (reference sequence). The trim removed 8 bases at V and 5 bases at J, leaving 9 bases unmatched. The CDR3 consists of 14 residues. The CDR3 protein is CASGKSGGPETQYF. The CDR3 region has the DNA TGTGCCAGCGGGAAAAGCGGGGGGCCTGAGACCCAGTACTTC.

The chain recombines TRBV3-1 (or the pseudogene TRBV3-2) with TRBJ2-1, with D unresolved. The germline CDR1 and CDR2 sequences are LGHDT and YNNKEL (reference sequence). CDR3 length: 14 amino acids. V was pared by 1 base and J by 4 bases, with 8 bases between. The CDR3 sequence is CASSQVSGYNEQFF. Here the CDR3 DNA reads TGTGCCAGCAGCCAAGTGTCCGGTTACAATGAGCAGTTCTTC.

This chain connects TRBV30 to TRBJ2-7, with 11 bases matching TRBD2. Looked up from germline, CDR1 is GTSNPN and CDR2 is SVGIG (reference sequence). The CDR3 has 14 residues. V was pared by 0 bases and J by 6 bases, with 4 bases of the junction left unmatched. CDR3 nucleotides: TGTGCCTGGAGTGTACGAGGGACTAGCGGCGAGCAGTACTTC. Encoded protein: CAWSVRGTSGEQYF. Combining the CDR3 with reference TRBV30 and TRBJ2-7 gives the whole variable domain SQTIHQWPATLVQPVGSPLSLECTVEGTSNPNLYWYRQAAGRGLQLLFYSVGIGQISSEVPQNLSASRPQDRQFILSSKKLLLSDSGFYLCAWSVRGTSGEQYFGPGTRLTVT.

The chain couples TRBV24-1 to TRBJ2-2; 11 bases agree with TRBD2. This CDR3 region has 17 residues. J lost 3 bases, V lost 4 bases, and 6 bases had no gene match. Germline assignment: CDR1 KGHDR and CDR2 SFDVKD. As DNA, the CDR3 is TGTGCCACCAGTGACGCGACTAGCGGGGCCTACACCGGGGAGCTGTTTTTT. Amino acid sequence: CATSDATSGAYTGELFF.

The J gene is TRBJ1-5, the V gene TRBV19, with TRBD1 matching over 9 bases. CDR3 length: 14 residues. The junction had 5 bases not matched to a gene; V was cut back by 7 bases and J by 4 bases. Germline CDR1 is LNHDA and CDR2 is SQIVND (reference sequence). The CDR3 protein is CASNDRGENQPQHF. The CDR3 nucleotides are TGTGCCAGTAACGACAGGGGGGAAAATCAGCCCCAGCATTTT.

The V call is TRBV11-2, the J call TRBJ2-2; D might be TRBD2 (6 bases). The V gene lost 3 bases and the J gene lost 6 bases, with 11 bases spanning the gap. The CDR3 consists of 14 residues. CDR1 and CDR2 (germline): SGHAT, FQNNGV. The CDR3 sequence: CASSFSTSPGELFF. The CDR3 DNA is TGTGCCAGCAGCTTCTCGACTAGTCCCGGGGAGCTGTTTTTT.

This clone came up many times. This chain uses TRBV7-2 with TRBJ2-3; 9 bases fit TRBD1. Unmatched junction bases numbered 5, after V lost 4 bases and J lost 6 bases. The CDR3 extends over 14 amino acids. Germline-derived CDR1 and CDR2 are SGHTA and FQGNSA. CDR3 nucleotides: TGTGCCAGCAGCTCGAGGACAGGGGCCGATACGCAGTATTTT. Its protein product is CASSSRTGADTQYF.

The chain has TRBV11-3 and TRBJ2-1; no firm D call. The germline gives CDR1 SGHNT, CDR2 YENEEA. V shed 2 bases and J shed 0 bases, with 8 bases lying between them. The CDR3 loop spans 15 amino acids. The CDR3 loop reads CASSLFTSSYNEQFF. CDR3 nucleotides: TGTGCCAGCAGCTTATTCACAAGCTCCTACAATGAGCAGTTCTTC.

The rearrangement uses TRBV27 and TRBJ1-5; a possible D gene is TRBD1 (5 bases). V lost 0 bases and J 2 bases, leaving 8 bases between the germline ends. The CDR3 loop spans 15 amino acids. Germline V gene data show CDR1 as MNHEY and CDR2 as SMNVEV (reference sequence). CDR3 region: CASSLSIGGNQPQHF. Written as DNA, the CDR3 is TGTGCCAGCAGTTTATCGATAGGGGGCAATCAGCCCCAGCATTTT.

The chain uses TRBV3-1 (or the pseudogene TRBV3-2) and TRBJ2-7; D is unclear. Trimming shortened V by 1 base and J by 2 bases, and 9 bases separated the two germline ends. CDR1 and CDR2 (germline): LGHDT, YNNKEL (reference sequence). CDR3 size: 14 residues. The CDR3 sequence: CASSQAGSPYEQYF. For the CDR3, the DNA is TGTGCCAGCAGCCAAGCAGGCAGCCCCTACGAGCAGTACTTC.

The chain is built from TRBV9 and TRBJ2-5, with a tentative D call TRBD1 (6 bases). Germline values: CDR1 SGDLS, CDR2 YYNGEE. The CDR3 contains 14 residues. Trimming shortened V by 6 bases and J by 5 bases, and 17 bases separated the two germline ends. The CDR3 region has the DNA TGTGCCAGCAATCCGACAGGATCCCTGGAGACCCAGTACTTC. It codes for CASNPTGSLETQYF.

This chain joins TRBV12-3 or TRBV12-4 and TRBJ1-4, with D uncertain. The V and J ends lost 6 bases and 6 bases respectively, with 11 bases between them. CDR3 size: 13 residues. This CDR3 reads CASSHSSYEKLFF. DNA for the CDR3: TGTGCCAGCAGCCACTCATCGTATGAAAAACTGTTTTTT.

A few counts support this clone. This chain connects TRBV5-6 to TRBJ1-3, with unresolved D. Germline V gene lookup returns CDR1 SGHDT and CDR2 YYEEEE. V was pared by 2 bases and J by 0 bases, with 9 bases between. The CDR3 covers 15 residues. The CDR3 region is CASSFDSSSGNTIYF. CDR3 nucleotide sequence: TGTGCCAGCAGCTTCGACTCGAGCTCTGGAAACACCATATATTTT.

The chain recombines TRBV5-1 with TRBJ1-3; tentative D call: TRBD1 (6 bases). The CDR3 is made up of 17 amino acids. Germline loops: CDR1 SGHRS, CDR2 YFSETQ. V lost 3 bases to trimming and J lost 0 bases, with 16 bases between them. CDR3 coding DNA: TGCGCCAGCAGCTCGGATCCGGGACAAGTCTCTGGAAACACCATATATTTT. This codes for CASSSDPGQVSGNTIYF. The entire variable domain, with the rest obtained from reference TRBV5-1 and TRBJ1-3, is as follows: KAGVTQTPRYLIKTRGQQVTLSCSPISGHRSVSWYQQTPGQGLQFLFEYFSETQRNKGNFPGRFSGRQFSNSRSEMNVSTLELGDSALYLCASSSDPGQVSGNTIYFGEGSWLTVV.

About this clone itself: Relative to the germline gene, one junction end is altered; a read error may explain this. J is TRBJ1-1 and V is TRBV27, with a possible D match to TRBD1 (5 bases). Germline V gives CDR1 MNHEY, CDR2 SMNVEV (reference sequence). The length of the CDR3 is 16 residues. The CDR3 reads CASSSSLYRPITKAFF. Here the CDR3 DNA reads TGTGCCAGCAGTTCGTCCCTGTACAGGCCGATCACTAAAGCTTTCTTT.

This clone was picked up one time. The chain joins TRBV3-1 (or the pseudogene TRBV3-2) to TRBJ2-5, with 7 bases lining up with TRBD2. The CDR3 length is 14 residues. Germline trimming cut 3 bases from V and 2 bases from J; bases unmatched to any gene: 3. Germline CDR1 and CDR2: LGHDT and YNNKEL (reference sequence). The CDR3 loop is CASSHLGGQETQYF. CDR3 sequence (DNA): TGTGCCAGCAGCCATCTGGGGGGGCAAGAGACCCAGTACTTC.

The genes are TRBV28 and TRBJ2-3; no reliable D call. Germline CDR1 and CDR2: MDHEN and SYDVKM. Trimming pared 5 bases from V and 5 bases from J, leaving 5 bases between. The CDR3 extends over 11 amino acids. The CDR3 region has the DNA TGTGCCAGCAGTGTCCAAGATACGCAGTATTTT. Translated, it gives CASSVQDTQYF.

The rearrangement uses TRBV3-1 (or the pseudogene TRBV3-2) and TRBJ2-1, with 12 bases matching TRBD2. V lost 0 bases, J lost 7 bases, and 7 bases stayed unmatched. The CDR3 loop spans 17 amino acids. Germline V gene sequence: CDR1 LGHDT, CDR2 YNNKEL (reference sequence). The CDR3 DNA sequence: TGTGCCAGCAGCCAAGACCAAGGACTAGCGGGGCGGAATGAGCAGTTCTTC. Translated: CASSQDQGLAGRNEQFF.

The chain joins TRBV5-1 to TRBJ2-5; TRBD1 agrees at 11 bases. After removal of 3 bases from V and 4 bases from J, the junction contained 5 bases not matched to a gene. The CDR3 totals 15 residues. Germline V gives CDR1 SGHRS, CDR2 YFSETQ. CDR3 in amino acids: CASSWTGGNLETQYF. CDR3 DNA: TGCGCCAGCAGCTGGACAGGGGGCAACTTAGAGACCCAGTACTTC.

The chain combines TRBV15 with TRBJ2-4, with 7 bases fitting TRBD1. V was pared by 4 bases and J by 7 bases, with 13 bases of the junction left unmatched. The germline gives CDR1 LNHNV, CDR2 YYDKDF (reference sequence). This CDR3 contains 16 residues. CDR3 DNA sequence: TGTGCCACCAGCAAAGACCCGACAGGGTTGAGGAACATTCAGTACTTC. Encoded protein: CATSKDPTGLRNIQYF.